Following are 29 T cell receptor beta chains from one sample sequenced in a study of T cell responses to AZD1222 COVID-19 vaccine (dated by TCRdb to about 2021). Receptor amplification or capture employed the immunoSEQ multiplex PCR assay. In its TCRdb copy, this immuneACCESS table keeps in-frame sequences only and misses some clones. Where compared with another copy, unresolved V genes explain less than half of these, and the others have no known cause. In this sample the table shows 150,000 to 200,000 clones, around nine tenths of which occur a single time. The top ten clonotypes cover about 25% of the sample. Per the publication, the time point label means: about 28 days (+/-7) after the second vaccine dose. Sequences were derived from peripheral blood, sampled 28 days after the second AZD1222 dose. The receptors originated from an adult who received the AZD1222 COVID-19 vaccine.

The chain is built from TRBV19 and TRBJ2-2; D call uncertain. Trimming stripped 2 bases from V and 4 bases from J, with 11 bases between. This CDR3 spans 15 amino acids. The germline V gene has CDR1 LNHDA and CDR2 SQIVND (reference sequence). CDR3 DNA sequence: TGTGCCAGTAGTATAACCGGATTGGGCACCGGGGAGCTGTTTTTT. Amino acids: CASSITGLGTGELFF.

The rearrangement joins TRBV3-1 (or the pseudogene TRBV3-2) to TRBJ2-6; D remains ambiguous. This CDR3 comprises 17 residues. The V end was cut by 1 base, the J end by 0 bases, with 10 bases between. Germline loops: CDR1 LGHDT, CDR2 YNNKEL (reference sequence). CDR3 nucleotide sequence: TGTGCCAGCAGCCAAGTTTCCTTCGTCTCTGGGGCCAACGTCCTGACTTTC. Translated: CASSQVSFVSGANVLTF.

The rearrangement uses TRBV5-1 and TRBJ2-3, with 11 positions matching TRBD1. The germline CDR1 and CDR2 sequences are SGHRS and YFSETQ. V was pared by 4 bases and J by 5 bases, with 3 bases of the junction left unmatched. The CDR3 has 14 residues. CDR3 bases: TGCGCCAGCAGCCGGACAGGGGGCCAAGATACGCAGTATTTT. It translates to CASSRTGGQDTQYF.

This clone was detected only once. A much larger clone differs by one base, so this may be a read error. Distinct nucleotide sequences in the sample also encode this CDR3. The chain links TRBV6-2 or TRBV6-3 to TRBJ2-7, with TRBD2 matching 10 bases. The CDR3 contains 14 residues. J lost 3 bases, V lost 2 bases, and 1 base had no gene match. The germline V gene has CDR1 MNHEY and CDR2 SVGEGT. DNA for the CDR3: TGTGCCAGCAGTTACCAGCGGGAGGGCTACGAGCAGTACTTC. This gives the protein CASSYQREGYEQYF.

This chain connects TRBV19 to TRBJ2-7, with 10 nucleotides matching TRBD1. The CDR3 is 15 residues long. V was clipped by 1 base and J by 0 bases; unmatched bases: 0. Germline V gene data show CDR1 as LNHDA and CDR2 as SQIVND (reference sequence). CDR3 sequence reads: CASSIGTGGSYEQYF. Written as DNA, the CDR3 is TGTGCCAGTAGTATAGGGACAGGGGGCTCCTACGAGCAGTACTTC.

This clone showed up just a few times. This rearrangement joins TRBV19 to TRBJ2-1; unclear D gene. The germline CDR1 and CDR2 sequences are LNHDA and SQIVND (reference sequence). Deletions cut 4 bases from V and 6 bases from J, with 7 bases between. The CDR3 is made up of 12 amino acids. As DNA, the CDR3 is TGTGCCAGTAGTACCTTAGCCAATGAGCAGTTCTTC. The encoded protein is CASSTLANEQFF.

This clone was picked up one time. The chain links TRBV19 to TRBJ2-6; no clear D gene. The V end was cut by 5 bases, the J end by 0 bases, with 17 bases between. The CDR3 is 18 amino acids. The germline CDR1 and CDR2 sequences are LNHDA and SQIVND (reference sequence). CDR3 bases: TGTGCCAGTAGTCCAAGGCATCTATTCATCTCTGGGGCCAACGTCCTGACTTTC. Encoded protein: CASSPRHLFISGANVLTF. Full variable domain (remainder filled in from reference TRBV19 and TRBJ2-6): DGGITQSPKYLFRKEGQNVTLSCEQNLNHDAMYWYRQDPGQGLRLIYYSQIVNDFQKGDIAEGYSVSREKKESFPLTVTSAQKNPTAFYLCASSPRHLFISGANVLTFGAGSRLTVL.

The rearrangement links TRBV28 to TRBJ2-1; 8 bases align to TRBD2. Trimming took 1 base from V and 4 from J; bases not matched to a gene: 12. The CDR3 length is 18 residues. CDR1 and CDR2 from the germline V gene are MDHEN and SYDVKM. The DNA of the CDR3 is TGTGCCAGCAGTTTATCTCCGGGACTAGGGACGATTTACAATGAGCAGTTCTTC. Protein sequence: CASSLSPGLGTIYNEQFF.

The rearrangement links TRBV7-2 to TRBJ2-3; D ambiguous. Trimming took off 5 bases at V and 0 bases at J, with 12 bases between the two ends. Germline V CDR1 and CDR2: SGHTA, FQGNSA. The CDR3 covers 15 residues. The CDR3 DNA sequence: TGTGCCAGCAGCCCCCGTGGTGGGAGCACAGATACGCAGTATTTT. Protein product: CASSPRGGSTDTQYF.

The chain couples TRBV5-4 to TRBJ2-3; no definite D call. CDR1 and CDR2 from the germline V gene are SGHNT and YYREEE (reference sequence). CDR3 size: 15 residues. The germline V and J ends were trimmed by 0 bases and 0 bases, with 8 bases remaining between them. Here the CDR3 reads CASSLVWGSTDTQYF. The CDR3 DNA follows: TGTGCCAGCAGCTTGGTTTGGGGTAGCACAGATACGCAGTATTTT.

In its sample, this clone was seen once. J is TRBJ2-1 and V is TRBV15; 10 bases line up with TRBD2. V lost 3 bases and J lost 7; bases outside the gene matches: 15. CDR3 length: 18 amino acids. Germline loops: CDR1 LNHNV, CDR2 YYDKDF (reference sequence). CDR3 protein: CATSSSDQGLASVNEQFF. As DNA, the CDR3 is TGTGCCACCAGCAGCAGTGATCAGGGACTAGCGTCGGTTAATGAGCAGTTCTTC. The entire variable domain, with the rest obtained from reference TRBV15 and TRBJ2-1, is as follows: DAMVIQNPRYQVTQFGKPVTLSCSQTLNHNVMYWYQQKSSQAPKLLFHYYDKDFNNEADTPDNFQSRRPNTSFCFLDIRSPGLGDTAMYLCATSSSDQGLASVNEQFFGPGTRLTVL.

The gene calls are TRBV28 and TRBJ2-7; 9 positions agree with TRBD1. The V segment lost 3 bases and the J segment 3 bases; nucleotides outside the gene matches: 12. CDR1 and CDR2 from the germline V gene are MDHEN and SYDVKM. The CDR3 is made up of 17 amino acids. The CDR3 loop reads CASSLARRDRENYEQYF. DNA of the CDR3: TGTGCCAGCAGTTTGGCCCGCCGGGACAGGGAAAACTACGAGCAGTACTTC.

In this sample, this clone turned up once. The chain uses TRBV6-5 and TRBJ1-6, with unresolved D. Trimming took 2 bases from V and 6 from J, leaving 5 bases between them. Germline CDR1 MNHEY, CDR2 SVGAGI. This CDR3 is 13 amino acids long. The CDR3 bases are TGTGCCAGCAGTTACAGGCTTAATTCACCCCTCCACTTT. Translation: CASSYRLNSPLHF.

V is TRBV28 and J is TRBJ2-7; 10 nucleotides align to TRBD1. CDR1 MDHEN and CDR2 SYDVKM come from the germline V gene. This CDR3 is 15 amino acids long. With V trimmed by 8 bases and J by 2 bases, 9 bases remained unmatched. CDR3 sequence reads: CASGPGQGSPYEQYF. CDR3 DNA sequence: TGTGCCAGCGGGCCGGGACAGGGGTCCCCCTACGAGCAGTACTTC.

The V call is TRBV28, the J call TRBJ2-5; D possibly corresponds to TRBD1 (6 bases). Germline assignment: CDR1 MDHEN and CDR2 SYDVKM. V lost 6 bases and J lost 0, with 14 bases in between. The CDR3 has 15 amino acids. CDR3 in DNA: TGTGCCAGCAGAAAGTTAGGGGGAAACCAAGAGACCCAGTACTTC. Its translation: CASRKLGGNQETQYF.

The chain has TRBV29-1 and TRBJ2-7, with 7 nucleotides matching TRBD1. The CDR3 is 14 amino acids. V shed 1 base, J shed 5 bases, and the junction held 8 bases outside the gene matches. Germline CDR1 is SQVTM and CDR2 is ANQGSEA. Written as DNA, the CDR3 is TGCAGCGTTGAAGGTGTCCAGGGGGTTAACGAGCAGTACTTC. This translates into CSVEGVQGVNEQYF.

The chain employs TRBV13 and TRBJ2-3; either TRBD1 or TRBD2 may fit D (5 bases each). Germline V gene data show CDR1 as PRHDT and CDR2 as FYEKMQ (reference sequence). This CDR3 has 15 residues. Trimming removed 5 bases at V and 2 bases at J, with 14 bases between. The CDR3 bases are TGTGCCAGCAGCCTTGGGACGGCAAACACAGATACGCAGTATTTT. This encodes CASSLGTANTDTQYF.

This clone occurred once. The chain is built from TRBV10-3 and TRBJ2-1, with D perhaps TRBD2 (5 bases). The germline V gene encodes CDR1 ENHRY and CDR2 SYGVKD. The CDR3 loop spans 11 amino acids. With 10 bases removed from V and 7 bases from J, the gap between germline ends came to 11 bases. Here the CDR3 DNA reads TGTGCCACCGGACGAGGGAATGAGCAGTTCTTC. This sequence encodes CATGRGNEQFF.

V gene TRBV23-1 combines with J gene TRBJ2-1; D not certain. TRBV23-1 is labeled an ORF, and its function is uncertain. The V end was cut by 4 bases, the J end by 5 bases, with 9 bases between. The CDR3 is 13 amino acids. CDR3 protein: CASSLRRNNEQFF. The CDR3 region has the DNA TGCGCCAGCAGTCTTCGACGTAACAATGAGCAGTTCTTC.

V gene TRBV7-3 combines with J gene TRBJ2-3, with D uncertain. This CDR3 contains 14 residues. V lost 4 bases and J 12 bases, leaving 20 bases between the germline ends. Germline V gene sequence: CDR1 SGHTA, CDR2 FQGTGA. In DNA form, the CDR3 reads TGTGCCAGCAGCTCCCTCCCGGGTGGCGGCCGTCAGTATTTT. Encoded protein: CASSSLPGGGRQYF.

This chain connects TRBV7-2 to TRBJ2-1, with D perhaps being TRBD1 or TRBD2 (5 bases each). The CDR3 contains 15 residues. V was shortened by 2 bases and J by 4 bases, with 12 bases between the two germline ends. CDR1 SGHTA and CDR2 FQGNSA come from the germline V gene. CDR3 sequence reads: CASSLPQGDYNEQFF. CDR3 DNA sequence: TGTGCCAGCAGCTTACCCCAGGGAGATTACAATGAGCAGTTCTTC.

This chain joins TRBV19 and TRBJ1-4; D remains unclear. The V gene's germline CDR1 is LNHDA and CDR2 SQIVND (reference sequence). The CDR3 totals 14 residues. V was trimmed by 5 bases and J by 0 bases, leaving 7 bases between them. The CDR3 loop reads CASSRGSTNEKLFF. The CDR3 DNA follows: TGTGCCAGTAGTCGCGGCTCAACTAATGAAAAACTGTTTTTT.

J is TRBJ2-2 and V is TRBV10-3; 7 nucleotides line up with TRBD1. Trimming cost V 3 bases and J 7 bases; bases outside gene matches: 8. From germline, CDR1 is ENHRY and CDR2 SYGVKD. CDR3 size: 15 residues. The DNA for the CDR3 is TGTGCCATCAGTGAAACCAGGGGGAATGGCGGGGAGCTGTTTTTT. Its protein product is CAISETRGNGGELFF.

J is TRBJ2-2 and V is TRBV7-3, with D possibly TRBD2 on 6 matching bases. Germline CDR1 SGHTA, CDR2 FQGTGA. V was shortened by 2 bases and J by 0 bases, with 7 bases between the two germline ends. The CDR3 consists of 15 residues. For the CDR3, the DNA is TGTGCCAGCAGCTTAGGCGGGACGAACACCGGGGAGCTGTTTTTT. Translation: CASSLGGTNTGELFF.

The chain combines TRBV28 with TRBJ1-1; D gene unclear. Germline values: CDR1 MDHEN, CDR2 SYDVKM. The CDR3 runs to 13 residues. Trimming took 3 bases from V and 1 from J, leaving 6 bases between them. DNA for the CDR3: TGTGCCAGCAGTTTGTCGGCGAACACTGAAGCTTTCTTT. Its protein product is CASSLSANTEAFF.

This rearrangement joins TRBV6-5 to TRBJ1-6; D unclear. Germline-derived CDR1 and CDR2 are MNHEY and SVGAGI. The V end was cut by 0 bases, the J end by 12 bases, with 12 bases between. The CDR3 runs to 14 residues. The CDR3 nucleotides are TGTGCCAGCAGTTACTCGGGAAGGGTTCAACCCCTCCACTTT. Protein sequence: CASSYSGRVQPLHF.

V and J are TRBV28 and TRBJ1-5, with D possibly being TRBD1 (5 bases). In germline, CDR1 is MDHEN, CDR2 SYDVKM. V lost 7 bases and J lost 11, with 18 bases in between. The CDR3 is 13 residues long. This chain's CDR3 is CASKNGQGVTQHF. The DNA of the CDR3 is TGTGCCAGCAAGAACGGACAAGGGGTAACCCAGCATTTT.

V usage is TRBV4-1 and J usage is TRBJ2-1; 12 bases are shared with TRBD2. Germline lookup yields CDR1 MGHRA and CDR2 YSYEKL. With 8 bases clipped from V and 14 bases from J, the junction kept 10 bases outside the gene matches. This CDR3 is 13 amino acids long. For the CDR3, the DNA is TGCGCCAGCGCGGGACTAGCGGGCCCCCCGGAGTTCTTC. Its protein product is CASAGLAGPPEFF.

This chain joins TRBV5-6 and TRBJ1-4; the match to TRBD1 covers 7 bases. Germline V lookup: CDR1 SGHDT, CDR2 YYEEEE. This CDR3 has 18 amino acids. Trimming took 6 bases from V and 5 from J; bases not matched to a gene: 19. CDR3 protein: CASKVQTGRGAVNEKLFF. The CDR3, as DNA: TGTGCCAGCAAAGTCCAGACAGGGAGGGGGGCAGTAAATGAAAAACTGTTTTTT. Supplemented by reference TRBV5-6 and TRBJ1-4, the full variable domain reads DAGVTQSPTHLIKTRGQQVTLRCSPKSGHDTVSWYQQALGQGPQFIFQYYEEEERQRGNFPDRFSGHQFPNYSSELNVNALLLGDSALYLCASKVQTGRGAVNEKLFFGSGTQLSVL.